This T cell receptor (beta chain) was documented in a study of molecular identifiers for immune sequencing clone quantification. CDR3 length: 15 amino acids. Germline V gives CDR1 MNHEY, CDR2 SMNVEV (reference sequence). This clonotype was found once. At one boundary the junction diverges from the germline segment, which might be a read error. MiXCR was run by TCRdb on the PCR reads, yielding one entry per CDR3 protein. The table includes a few hundred thousand distinct CDR3 sequences, under 25% detected once. Sequenced sample: naive CD8+ T cells from blood, with Jurkat cell RNA spiked in. Subset meaning: FACS-sorted CD8+CD4-CCR7+CD45RA+ naive T cells. This TCR was recovered from a human donor in good health. Some libraries in this study had Jurkat cell RNA spiked in. This rearrangement joins TRBV27 to TRBJ2-3, with 9 bases that match TRBD2. The CDR3 protein is CASSLSSGGTDTRYF. The CDR3 DNA follows: TGTGCCAGCAGTTTATCTAGCGGGGGCACAGATACGCGGTATTTT.